These 19 T cell receptor beta chains were all obtained from the same sample, sequenced in a study of T cells after somatic rescue of genetic block. Repertoires were generated with immunoSEQ multiplex PCR, while TCRdb's copy carries only in-frame clones and drops some. The data hold some 15,000 clones, with just over 70% observed a single time. The specimen was peripheral blood mononuclear cells (PBMCs). The origin of the receptors is a boy younger than 18.

The rearrangement links TRBV7-8 to TRBJ2-7; perhaps D is TRBD1 or TRBD2 (5 bases each). The CDR3 spans 13 residues. Trimming stripped 4 bases from V and 7 bases from J, with 14 bases between. Looked up from germline, CDR1 is SGHVS and CDR2 is FQNEAQ. The CDR3 loop reads CASSSGPTFEQYF. Written as DNA, the CDR3 is TGTGCCAGCAGCTCGGGACCGACTTTTGAGCAGTACTTC. The variable domain in full, with the rest retrieved from reference TRBV7-8 and TRBJ2-7, is GAGVSQSPRYKVAKRGQDVALRCDPISGHVSLFWYQQALGQGPEFLTYFQNEAQLDKSGLPSDRFFAERPEGSVSTLKIQRTQQEDSAVYLCASSSGPTFEQYFGPGTRLTVT.

This clone showed up just a few times. This chain uses TRBV5-6 with TRBJ2-3; the D gene could be TRBD1 or TRBD2 (5 bases each). The germline CDR1 and CDR2 sequences are SGHDT and YYEEEE. Trimming left V 0 bases short and J 6 bases short, with 8 bases between. The CDR3 is 13 residues long. For the CDR3, the DNA is TGTGCCAGCAGCTTGGCCGAGGGGGATACGCAGTATTTT. This codes for CASSLAEGDTQYF.

The chain couples TRBV25-1 to TRBJ1-4; TRBD1 might be the D (6 bases). The V gene's germline CDR1 is MGHDK and CDR2 SYGVNS. The V gene lost 2 bases and the J gene lost 8 bases, with 9 bases spanning the gap. This CDR3 spans 13 amino acids. CDR3 nucleotides: TGTGCCAGCAGTGAACCGGGACACGAAAAACTGTTTTTT. As protein: CASSEPGHEKLFF.

The V call is TRBV2, the J call TRBJ2-4, with unresolved D. V lost 4 bases, J lost 1 base, and 17 bases lay in between. The germline V gene encodes CDR1 SNHLY and CDR2 FYNNEI. The CDR3 spans 17 residues. As DNA, the CDR3 is TGTGCCAGCAGTGTCACCCGGGCCAGTCTTGCCAAAAACATTCAGTACTTC. Protein sequence: CASSVTRASLAKNIQYF.

The CDR3 bases are TGTGCCAGCAGCTTGGCTGGCCCGGTCAATGAGCAGTTCTTC. It codes for CASSLAGPVNEQFF. This chain links TRBV11-2 with TRBJ2-1; D not resolved. The length of the CDR3 is 14 residues. Between the trimmed V and J ends, which lost 3 bases and 6 bases, there was a span of 12 bases. Germline V gene lookup returns CDR1 SGHAT and CDR2 FQNNGV.

The count of this clone is one. The CDR3 DNA follows: TGTGCCAGCAGCCCCTCGGGAGTTGCAACTAATGAAAAACTGTTTTTT. It encodes CASSPSGVATNEKLFF. The V call is TRBV7-8, the J call TRBJ1-4; D is uncertain. V lost 5 bases, J lost 0 bases, and 13 bases lay in between. This CDR3 comprises 16 residues. CDR1 is SGHVS and CDR2 is FQNEAQ in the germline V gene.

The chain links TRBV18 to TRBJ1-2; weak D call: TRBD1 (5 bases). Germline V gene lookup returns CDR1 KGHSH and CDR2 LQKENI. Trimming pared 2 bases from V and 0 bases from J, leaving 7 bases between. CDR3 length: 14 amino acids. The CDR3 region is CASSPEGTNYGYTF. For the CDR3, the DNA is TGTGCCAGCTCACCAGAGGGGACTAACTATGGCTACACCTTC.

The chain uses TRBV4-2 and TRBJ2-5, with D tentatively TRBD2 (7 bases). V dropped 1 base and J dropped 4 bases, with 16 bases sitting between them. CDR1 is LGHNA and CDR2 is YNFKEQ in the germline V gene. This CDR3 comprises 16 residues. CDR3 nucleotides: TGTGCCAGCAGCCAAGGAGGGCAGGGGAGGGGAGAGACCCAGTACTTC. Its protein product is CASSQGGQGRGETQYF.

This chain joins TRBV4-2 and TRBJ1-2; D gene unclear. Germline V gene sequence: CDR1 LGHNA, CDR2 YNFKEQ. Trimming took off 0 bases at V and 0 bases at J, with 5 bases between the two ends. The CDR3 is made up of 14 amino acids. The CDR3 coding sequence is TGTGCCAGCAGCCAAGAAGACACTAACTATGGCTACACCTTC. This sequence encodes CASSQEDTNYGYTF.

This clone was seen a handful of times. In nucleotides, the CDR3 is TGTGCCAGTAACGGGGGGGCCTACAATGAGCAGTTCTTC. Amino acid sequence: CASNGGAYNEQFF. The rearrangement uses TRBV19 and TRBJ2-1, with 8 bases matching TRBD2. V lost 7 bases, J lost 2 bases, and 1 base stayed unmatched. CDR3 size: 13 residues. Germline loops: CDR1 LNHDA, CDR2 SQIVND (reference sequence).

The V call is TRBV20-1, the J call TRBJ1-5; D uncertain. The CDR3 sequence is 10 residues long. CDR1 DFQATT and CDR2 SNEGSKA come from the germline V gene (reference sequence). The CDR3 sequence: CAGGNQPQHF. The CDR3, as DNA: TGCGCGGGAGGCAATCAGCCCCAGCATTTT.

The V gene is TRBV5-6, the J gene TRBJ2-5; possible D gene TRBD2, 6 bases. The DNA end favors TRBJ2-7, so the J call may be wrong. Germline assignment: CDR1 SGHDT and CDR2 YYEEEE. The CDR3 covers 15 residues. CDR3: CASSLTGSPSYEQYF. CDR3 sequence (DNA): TGTGCCAGCAGCTTGACCGGGAGCCCCTCCTACGAGCAGTACTTC.

This chain joins TRBV6-6 and TRBJ1-3; 8 bases align to TRBD1. This CDR3 comprises 16 residues. Germline CDR1 MNHNY, CDR2 SVGAGI (reference sequence). J lost 0 bases, V lost 0 bases, and 1 base had no gene match. The DNA of the CDR3 is TGTGCCAGCAGTTACTCAGGACAGGGCTCTGGAAACACCATATATTTT. This encodes CASSYSGQGSGNTIYF.

The rearrangement uses TRBV7-9 and TRBJ2-7, with TRBD1 matching 9 bases. With 4 bases clipped from V and 1 base from J, the junction kept 8 bases outside the gene matches. The germline CDR1 and CDR2 sequences are SEHNR and FQNEAQ (reference sequence). The CDR3 is 16 residues long. The CDR3 DNA reads TGTGCCAGCAGCTGGGTGGGACAGGGCTTATCCTACGAGCAGTACTTC. Amino acid sequence: CASSWVGQGLSYEQYF. Full variable domain (outside the CDR3, taken from reference TRBV7-9 and TRBJ2-7): DTGVSQNPRHKITKRGQNVTFRCDPISEHNRLYWYRQTLGQGPEFLTYFQNEAQLEKSRLLSDRFSAERPKGSFSTLEIQRTEQGDSAMYLCASSWVGQGLSYEQYFGPGTRLTVT.

The CDR3 sequence: CASSEVGEGASGYTF. The CDR3 DNA is TGTGCCAGCAGTGAAGTTGGTGAGGGGGCCTCTGGCTACACCTTC. The chain has TRBV6-1 and TRBJ1-2, with 7 bases matching TRBD1. The V segment lost 1 base and the J segment 7 bases; nucleotides outside the gene matches: 9. This CDR3 contains 15 residues. Germline lookup yields CDR1 MNHNS and CDR2 SASEGT.

The sample holds a few counts of this clone. The genes are TRBV5-1 and TRBJ2-7; 7 positions match TRBD1. The J segment lost 0 bases and the V segment lost 5 bases, leaving 5 bases of the junction unmatched. Per germline, CDR1 SGHRS and CDR2 YFSETQ. This CDR3 has 14 amino acids. CDR3 protein: CASRGQSSSYEQYF. As DNA, the CDR3 is TGCGCCAGCAGGGGACAGAGTTCCTCCTACGAGCAGTACTTC.

This clone has only one observation. CDR3 in amino acids: CAWSLAGPTEQYF. Written as DNA, the CDR3 is TGTGCCTGGTCACTAGCGGGACCTACGGAGCAGTACTTC. This chain joins TRBV30 and TRBJ2-7; TRBD2 matches at 10 bases. The CDR3 totals 13 residues. The J segment lost 7 bases and the V segment lost 5 bases, leaving 8 bases of the junction unmatched. Germline V gene sequence: CDR1 GTSNPN, CDR2 SVGIG (reference sequence).

This chain joins TRBV18 and TRBJ1-4; D not resolved. The CDR3 is made up of 14 amino acids. V was trimmed by 3 bases and J by 2 bases, leaving 7 bases between them. CDR1 is KGHSH and CDR2 is LQKENI in the germline V gene. CDR3 sequence (DNA): TGTGCCAGCTCACCTGCGGTTACTAATGAAAAACTGTTTTTT. It translates to CASSPAVTNEKLFF.

The J gene is TRBJ2-7, the V gene TRBV19, with D perhaps TRBD2 (6 bases). V was cut by 5 bases and J by 5 bases, with 22 bases left in between. The CDR3 extends over 16 amino acids. The germline gives CDR1 LNHDA, CDR2 SQIVND (reference sequence). CDR3: CASSYSAGSPRDEQYF. The CDR3 DNA reads as TGTGCCAGTAGTTATTCGGCGGGGTCACCACGGGACGAGCAGTACTTC.